Listed here are 25 T cell receptor beta chains from one sample, sequenced in a study of shared clonotypes between healthy human individuals. TCRdb's copy holds only in-frame clones and misses some; the assay was immunoSEQ multiplex PCR. The sample shows roughly 1,000,000 clones, more than 75% of them seen only once. Sequencing was carried out using memory CD4+ T cells from PBMCs. Subset: CD45RA-negative fraction. The receptors here all came from a man between 18 and 35 years old in good health. Some clones in this sample may be carry-over from other donors' samples.

The V gene is TRBV5-3, the J gene TRBJ2-3, with D hard to call. TRBV5-3 is classed as an ORF, of uncertain function. The length of the CDR3 is 13 residues. V was shortened by 5 bases and J by 3 bases, with 10 bases between the two germline ends. The DNA for the CDR3 is TGTGCCAGAAGGCTACCTCTGACAGATACGCAGTATTTT. It codes for CARRLPLTDTQYF.

V and J are TRBV15 and TRBJ1-2; no clear D. Germline CDR1 and CDR2: LNHNV and YYDKDF (reference sequence). The CDR3 sequence is 19 residues long. Trimming left V 0 bases short and J 4 bases short, with 24 bases between. The DNA of the CDR3 is TGTGCCACCAGCAGAGATAAGTCTTCCGGAGACGGAAAACGCTATGGCTACACCTTC. Amino acid sequence: CATSRDKSSGDGKRYGYTF.

The CDR3, as DNA: TGCAGCGTTGTACGAGGGGATCGTAATGAGCAGTTCTTC. It is translated as CSVVRGDRNEQFF. V usage is TRBV29-1 and J usage is TRBJ2-1; D is possibly TRBD1 or TRBD2 (5 bases each). V lost 4 bases and J 7 bases, leaving 14 bases between the germline ends. There are 13 residues in the CDR3. CDR1 and CDR2 from the germline V gene are SQVTM and ANQGSEA.

Ten or more counts support this clone. The chain carries TRBV7-9 and TRBJ2-1; TRBD2 aligns across 14 bases. Germline V gene lookup returns CDR1 SEHNR and CDR2 FQNEAQ (reference sequence). This CDR3 is 19 amino acids long. Trimming removed 4 bases from V and 6 bases from J; junction bases left unmatched: 14. CDR3 DNA sequence: TGTGCCAGCAGCTGGAGACGAGGACTAGCGGGAGGTGGGCGCAATGAGCAGTTCTTC. This gives the protein CASSWRRGLAGGGRNEQFF.

The V and J genes are TRBV5-1 and TRBJ2-3, with 9 bases aligning to TRBD2. This CDR3 comprises 16 residues. V was pared by 3 bases and J by 3 bases, with 8 bases of the junction left unmatched. The V gene's germline CDR1 is SGHRS and CDR2 YFSETQ. Written as DNA, the CDR3 is TGCGCCAGCAGCTCTCTAGCGGGAATCGGAACAGATACGCAGTATTTT. Residues: CASSSLAGIGTDTQYF.

J is TRBJ2-1 and V is TRBV28; 11 positions match TRBD2. Germline V lookup: CDR1 MDHEN, CDR2 SYDVKM. The CDR3 contains 18 residues. With V trimmed by 6 bases and J by 4 bases, 14 bases remained unmatched. DNA of the CDR3: TGTGCCAGCAGCACAACTACTATAGCGGGAGGGGTTTACAATGAGCAGTTCTTC. Residues: CASSTTTIAGGVYNEQFF.

Details on this clone: Distinct nucleotide sequences in the sample also encode this CDR3. The chain employs TRBV7-9 and TRBJ2-5; 8 positions agree with TRBD1. The CDR3 loop spans 14 amino acids. After removal of 7 bases from V and 5 bases from J, the junction contained 9 bases not matched to a gene. CDR1 is SEHNR, CDR2 FQNEAQ, per germline (reference sequence). Here the CDR3 reads CASTPQGAGETQYF. The CDR3 DNA follows: TGTGCCAGCACCCCCCAGGGGGCCGGGGAGACCCAGTACTTC. The full variable domain, in which reference TRBV7-9 and TRBJ2-5 provide the parts outside the CDR3, is DTGVSQNPRHKITKRGQNVTFRCDPISEHNRLYWYRQTLGQGPEFLTYFQNEAQLEKSRLLSDRFSAERPKGSFSTLEIQRTEQGDSAMYLCASTPQGAGETQYFGPGTRLLVL.

In this sample, this clone turned up once. This chain links TRBV7-3 with TRBJ2-1, with TRBD1 matching over 9 bases. This CDR3 region has 14 residues. The germline V gene encodes CDR1 SGHTA and CDR2 FQGTGA. The V gene end was trimmed by 5 bases and the J gene end by 4 bases; junction bases not matched to a gene: 3. Written as DNA, the CDR3 is TGTGCCAGCAGCCTCGGACAGGGGTACAATGAGCAGTTCTTC. Residues: CASSLGQGYNEQFF.

The genes are TRBV7-8 and TRBJ2-3, with 11 bases identical to TRBD2. CDR1 is SGHVS and CDR2 is FQNEAQ in the germline V gene. V was pared by 4 bases and J by 1 base, with 1 base of the junction left unmatched. CDR3 length: 15 amino acids. The CDR3 region has the DNA TGTGCCAGCAGCTCGGGACTAGCGGGCACAGATACGCAGTATTTT. Encoded protein: CASSSGLAGTDTQYF.

This chain joins TRBV19 and TRBJ2-1; tentative D call: TRBD2 (5 bases). V was shortened by 5 bases and J by 14 bases, with 16 bases between the two germline ends. CDR1 is LNHDA, CDR2 SQIVND, per germline (reference sequence). The CDR3 contains 12 residues. CDR3 DNA: TGTGCCAGTAGTCCATATACTAGTGTCAAGTTCTTC. Its translation is CASSPYTSVKFF.

The CDR3 is CASSLISLGKETQYF. The CDR3 DNA is TGTGCCAGCAGCTTGATATCCTTGGGAAAAGAGACCCAGTACTTC. The V call is TRBV7-9, the J call TRBJ2-5, with unresolved D. The CDR3 is 15 amino acids. Between the trimmed V and J ends, which lost 3 bases and 3 bases, there was a span of 14 bases. Germline CDR1 and CDR2: SEHNR and FQNEAQ (reference sequence).

The V and J genes are TRBV6-1 and TRBJ2-2; 13 bases fit TRBD2. This CDR3 has 16 residues. CDR1 is MNHNS and CDR2 is SASEGT in the germline V gene. The V and J ends lost 6 bases and 5 bases, in that order; junction bases with no gene match: 6. CDR3: CASRELAGGGTGELFF. CDR3 bases: TGTGCCAGCAGGGAACTAGCGGGAGGGGGTACCGGGGAGCTGTTTTTT.

The rearrangement joins TRBV4-1 to TRBJ2-3; 10 bases line up with TRBD2. V lost 4 bases, J lost 1 base, and 2 bases stayed unmatched. The CDR3 totals 15 residues. Per the germline V gene, CDR1 is MGHRA and CDR2 is YSYEKL. The CDR3 DNA follows: TGCGCCAGCAGCCGCGGGACTAGCGGCACAGATACGCAGTATTTT. Protein: CASSRGTSGTDTQYF.

The chain links TRBV28 to TRBJ2-7, with D perhaps being TRBD1 or TRBD2 (5 bases each). The CDR3 contains 15 residues. The V end lost 6 bases, the J end lost 4 bases, and 19 bases lay between the germline ends. CDR1 is MDHEN, CDR2 SYDVKM, per germline. For the CDR3, the DNA is TGTGCCAGCAGCACGGGCCTCACGGGGCTTTACGAGCAGTACTTC. It specifies CASSTGLTGLYEQYF.

CDR3: CASRQRQDEKLFF. In nucleotides, the CDR3 is TGTGCCAGCAGACAAAGACAGGATGAAAAACTGTTTTTT. The V call is TRBV27, the J call TRBJ1-4; a possible D gene is TRBD1 (6 bases). Trimming stripped 6 bases from V and 6 bases from J, with 11 bases between. CDR3 length equals 13 residues. The germline V gene has CDR1 MNHEY and CDR2 SMNVEV (reference sequence).

This clone has more than one count but fewer than ten. This chain links TRBV4-3 with TRBJ1-5; TRBD1 might be the D (5 bases). Germline lookup yields CDR1 LGHNA and CDR2 YSLEER. V was clipped by 0 bases and J by 7 bases, with 13 bases between them. The CDR3 sequence is 15 residues long. The CDR3 region has the DNA TGCGCCAGCAGCCAAGATAGTCAGGGAAGGCAGCCCCAGCATTTT. This sequence encodes CASSQDSQGRQPQHF.

V and J are TRBV5-4 and TRBJ2-7; TRBD2 matches 14 bases. Germline CDR1 and CDR2: SGHNT and YYREEE (reference sequence). This CDR3 region has 18 residues. The junction had 10 bases not matched to a gene; V was cut back by 3 bases and J by 2 bases. The CDR3 DNA is TGTGCCAGCAGCTCGACTAGCGGGAGGGCCGTGAGCACCTACGAGCAGTACTTC. Translation gives CASSSTSGRAVSTYEQYF.

This chain uses TRBV30 with TRBJ2-3; D not certain. This CDR3 has 12 amino acids. CDR1 and CDR2 (germline): GTSNPN, SVGIG (reference sequence). V was pared by 2 bases and J by 14 bases, with 17 bases between. The CDR3 spells CAWSNPGVNRYF. CDR3 nucleotides: TGTGCCTGGAGTAATCCCGGCGTAAATCGGTATTTT.

V gene TRBV5-1 combines with J gene TRBJ2-3; 10 bases agree with TRBD2. Germline V lookup: CDR1 SGHRS, CDR2 YFSETQ. This CDR3 contains 15 residues. Unmatched junction bases numbered 7, after V lost 4 bases and J lost 5 bases. Here the CDR3 DNA reads TGCGCCAGCAGCAGAGTAGCGGGAGGAATAGATACGCAGTATTTT. It codes for CASSRVAGGIDTQYF.

This clone has a handful of counts. CDR3 sequence reads: CATSGFNRLAGAGEQFF. The DNA for the CDR3 is TGTGCCACCAGCGGCTTCAATAGACTAGCGGGAGCAGGTGAGCAGTTCTTC. The V call is TRBV15, the J call TRBJ2-1, with 12 bases identical to TRBD2. CDR3 length: 17 amino acids. The trim removed 5 bases at V and 9 bases at J, leaving 14 bases unmatched. The germline gives CDR1 LNHNV, CDR2 YYDKDF (reference sequence).

The chain couples TRBV30 to TRBJ2-5; 8 bases are a match to TRBD1. The germline CDR1 and CDR2 sequences are GTSNPN and SVGIG (reference sequence). The J segment lost 3 bases and the V segment lost 2 bases, leaving 14 bases of the junction unmatched. The CDR3 has 17 residues. As DNA, the CDR3 is TGTGCCTGGAGTTTTACCATAGGGACAGGTATGGAAGAGACCCAGTACTTC. The encoded protein is CAWSFTIGTGMEETQYF.

The V gene is TRBV19, the J gene TRBJ2-7, with TRBD1 matching over 7 bases. V gave up 4 bases and J gave up 3 bases; unmatched junction bases: 6. Germline CDR1 and CDR2: LNHDA and SQIVND (reference sequence). The CDR3 loop spans 14 amino acids. DNA for the CDR3: TGTGCCAGTAGTACGAAGACAGGGTTCTACGAGCAGTACTTC. Residues: CASSTKTGFYEQYF.

The V and J genes are TRBV30 and TRBJ1-5; D gene uncertain. V lost 5 bases, J lost 3 bases, and 11 bases lay in between. This CDR3 is 13 amino acids long. Germline V gives CDR1 GTSNPN, CDR2 SVGIG (reference sequence). This CDR3 reads CAWAPGYNQPQHF. In DNA, the CDR3 is TGTGCCTGGGCTCCGGGGTACAATCAGCCCCAGCATTTT.

Remarks on this clone: The identical CDR3 is also encoded by other nucleotide sequences in the sample. V usage is TRBV7-2 and J usage is TRBJ2-5; no definite D call. V was clipped by 1 base and J by 5 bases, with 8 bases between them. The CDR3 has 13 residues. Germline-derived CDR1 and CDR2 are SGHTA and FQGNSA. CDR3 sequence: CASSLGGWETQYF. In DNA form, the CDR3 reads TGTGCCAGCAGCTTAGGAGGATGGGAGACCCAGTACTTC.

The V gene is TRBV2, the J gene TRBJ2-5; D is possibly TRBD2 (5 bases). Germline-derived CDR1 and CDR2 are SNHLY and FYNNEI. V lost 10 bases, J lost 2 bases, and 14 bases lay in between. This CDR3 is 13 amino acids long. The CDR3 DNA sequence: TGTGCCACCGAGGGTGGGCGGCAAGAGACCCAGTACTTC. This translates into CATEGGRQETQYF.